This entry concerns a single T cell receptor beta chain. Its antigen is undetermined. These data are taken from a study of shared clonotypes between healthy human individuals. Regarding the study as a whole: Sharing of clonotypes among donors was expected to vary with sequencing depth.

Only in-frame clones appear in the TCRdb table, and some are missing; sequencing was by immunoSEQ multiplex PCR. The sample records about 1.5 million clones, approximately 98% being singletons. CDR1 and CDR2 from the germline V gene are LNHNV and YYDKDF (reference sequence). Trimming took 0 bases from V and 9 from J, leaving 9 bases between them. This CDR3 has 13 residues. Sequences were obtained from naive CD4+ T cells sorted from blood. Described subset: CD45RA+ positively selected. The chain recombines TRBV15 with TRBJ2-1; D remains ambiguous. The TCR originated in a man aged 25-40 years in good health. This chain's CDR3 is CATSRDALGEQFF. The CDR3 DNA is TGTGCCACCAGCAGAGATGCCCTTGGTGAGCAGTTCTTC.